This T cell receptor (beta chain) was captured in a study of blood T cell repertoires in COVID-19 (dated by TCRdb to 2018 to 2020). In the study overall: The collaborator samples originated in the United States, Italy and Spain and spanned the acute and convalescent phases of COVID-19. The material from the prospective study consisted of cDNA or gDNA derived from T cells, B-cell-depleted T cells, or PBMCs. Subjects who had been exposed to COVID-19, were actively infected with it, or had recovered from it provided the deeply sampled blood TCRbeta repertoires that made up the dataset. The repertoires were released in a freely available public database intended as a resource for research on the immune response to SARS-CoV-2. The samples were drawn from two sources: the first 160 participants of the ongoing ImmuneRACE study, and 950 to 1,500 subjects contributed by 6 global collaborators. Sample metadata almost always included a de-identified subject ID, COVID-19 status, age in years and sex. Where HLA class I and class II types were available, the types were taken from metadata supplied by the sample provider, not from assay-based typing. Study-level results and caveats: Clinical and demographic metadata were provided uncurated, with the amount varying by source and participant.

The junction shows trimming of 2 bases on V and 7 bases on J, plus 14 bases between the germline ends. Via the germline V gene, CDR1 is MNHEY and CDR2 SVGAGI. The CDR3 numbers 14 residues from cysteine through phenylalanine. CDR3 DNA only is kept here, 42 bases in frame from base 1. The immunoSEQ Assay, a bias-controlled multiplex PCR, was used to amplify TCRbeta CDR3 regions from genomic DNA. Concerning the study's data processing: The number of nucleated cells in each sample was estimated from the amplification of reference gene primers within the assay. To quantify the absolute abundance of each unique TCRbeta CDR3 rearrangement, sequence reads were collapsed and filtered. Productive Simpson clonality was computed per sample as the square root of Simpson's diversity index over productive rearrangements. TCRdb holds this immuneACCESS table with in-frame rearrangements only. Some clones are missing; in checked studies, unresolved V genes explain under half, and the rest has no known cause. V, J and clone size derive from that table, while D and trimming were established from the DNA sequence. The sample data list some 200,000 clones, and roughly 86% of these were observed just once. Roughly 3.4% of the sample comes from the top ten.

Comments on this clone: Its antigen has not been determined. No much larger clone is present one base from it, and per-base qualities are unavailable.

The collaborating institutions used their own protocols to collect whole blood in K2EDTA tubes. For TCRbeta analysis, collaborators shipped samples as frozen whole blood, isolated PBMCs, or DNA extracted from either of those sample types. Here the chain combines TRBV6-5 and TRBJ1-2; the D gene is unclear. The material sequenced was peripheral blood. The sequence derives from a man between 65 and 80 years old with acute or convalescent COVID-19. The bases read TGTGCCAGCAGTTACGACGCCTCGCGGGGTGGCTACACCTTC. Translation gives CASSYDASRGGYTF.